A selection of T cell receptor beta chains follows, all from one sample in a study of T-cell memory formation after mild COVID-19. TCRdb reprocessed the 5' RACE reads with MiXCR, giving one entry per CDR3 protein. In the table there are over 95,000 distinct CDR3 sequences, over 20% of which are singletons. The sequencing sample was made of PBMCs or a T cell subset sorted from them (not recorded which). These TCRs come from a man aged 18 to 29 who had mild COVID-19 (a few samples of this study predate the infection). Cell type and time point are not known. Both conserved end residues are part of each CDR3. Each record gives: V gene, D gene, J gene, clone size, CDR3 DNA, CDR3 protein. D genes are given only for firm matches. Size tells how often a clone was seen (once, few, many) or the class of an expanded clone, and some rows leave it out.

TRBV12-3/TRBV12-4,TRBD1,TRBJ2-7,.,TGTGCCAGCAGTTCGACAGGGGGTCTCAACGAGCAGTACTTC,CASSSTGGLNEQYF
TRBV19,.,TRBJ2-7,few,TGTGCCAGTAGTATATTCGGAGGGGCCGCCTACGAGCAGTACTTC,CASSIFGGAAYEQYF
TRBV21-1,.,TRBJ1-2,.,TGTGCCAGCAGCAAAAAGGGACAGGAGGTTTATGGCTACACCTTC,CASSKKGQEVYGYTF
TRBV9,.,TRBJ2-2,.,TGTGCCAGCAGCGTAGGGGGTTGGGAGCTGTTTTTT,CASSVGGWELFF
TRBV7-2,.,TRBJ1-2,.,TGTGCCAGCAGCTCCGATGGGGCATATAGAGGCTACACCTTC,CASSSDGAYRGYTF
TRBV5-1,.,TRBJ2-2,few,TGCGCCAGCAGCGAAGGCGGATTCGGGGAGCTGTTTTTT,CASSEGGFGELFF
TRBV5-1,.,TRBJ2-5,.,TGCGCCAGCAGCGGCCTCCCAGGGCATAGTGAGACCCAGTACTTC,CASSGLPGHSETQYF
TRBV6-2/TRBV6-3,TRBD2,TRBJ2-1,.,TGTGCCAGCAGTTACTCGCCCGCGGGGGGGGACAGATCCTACAATGAGCAGTTCTTC,CASSYSPAGGDRSYNEQFF
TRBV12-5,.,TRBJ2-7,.,TGTGCTAGTGGTCCACCCCTAGTCGGATCCTACGCCGAGCAGTACTTC,CASGPPLVGSYAEQYF
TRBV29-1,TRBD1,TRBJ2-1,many,TGCAGCGTTGCGGGACAGACCTACAATGAGCAGTTCTTC,CSVAGQTYNEQFF
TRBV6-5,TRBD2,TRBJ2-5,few,TGTGCCAGCAGTCCACTAGCGGGGGGGAGAGAGACCCAGTACTTC,CASSPLAGGRETQYF
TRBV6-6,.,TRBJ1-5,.,TGTGCCTGGGGTCAGCCCCAGCATTTT,CAWGQPQHF
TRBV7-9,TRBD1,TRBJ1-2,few,TGTGCCAGCAGCTTATCGACAGGGGGCTATGGCTACACCTTC,CASSLSTGGYGYTF
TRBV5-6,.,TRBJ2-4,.,TGTGCCAGCAGCTTGGCCGTGTTGCTAGCCAAAAACATTCAGTACTTC,CASSLAVLLAKNIQYF
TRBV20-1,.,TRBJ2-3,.,TGCAGTGCTAGACGGTGGGCAGATACGCAGTATTTT,CSARRWADTQYF
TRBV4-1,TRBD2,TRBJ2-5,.,TGCGCCAGCAGCCTCCGCGGGGGCCAAGAGACCCAGTACTTC,CASSLRGGQETQYF
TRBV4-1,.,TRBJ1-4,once,TGCGCCAGCAGCCAGGATACAAGTGGAGATGAAAAACTGTTTTTT,CASSQDTSGDEKLFF
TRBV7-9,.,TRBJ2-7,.,TGTGCCAGCAGCTTAGGTCCGGAGGGGAGAGGGTACGAGCAGTACTTC,CASSLGPEGRGYEQYF
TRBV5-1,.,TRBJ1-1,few,TGCGCCAGCAGCCTACACGGATTGAACACTGAAGCTTTCTTT,CASSLHGLNTEAFF
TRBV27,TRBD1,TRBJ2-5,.,TGTGCCAGCAGTTTATGGGGACAGGGGTCAGAGACCCAGTACTTC,CASSLWGQGSETQYF
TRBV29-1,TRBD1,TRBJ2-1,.,TGCAGCGTCGGGACAGGGGGCTGGAATGAGCAGTTCTTC,CSVGTGGWNEQFF
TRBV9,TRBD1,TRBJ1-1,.,TGTGCCAGCAGCGACTCAGTTAACAGGGGGCCAACTGAAGCTTTCTTT,CASSDSVNRGPTEAFF
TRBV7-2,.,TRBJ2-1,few,TGTGCCAGCAGCTTATTTGTTCATGAGCAGTTCTTC,CASSLFVHEQFF
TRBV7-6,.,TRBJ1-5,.,TGTGCCAGCAGCTTCGGAGGGTGGCAGCCCCAGCATTTT,CASSFGGWQPQHF
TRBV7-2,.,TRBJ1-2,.,TGTGCCAGCAGCTTAGCGTTTAAGGAGAGGCGCCGAACTATCGGCTACACCTTC,CASSLAFKERRRTIGYTF
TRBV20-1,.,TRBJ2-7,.,TGCAGTGCAAGCAGACGCCACTCCTACGAGCAGTACTTC,CSASRRHSYEQYF
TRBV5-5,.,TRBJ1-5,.,TGTGCCAGCAGCTTGGCCGCGACAGGCAATCAGCCCCAGCATTTT,CASSLAATGNQPQHF
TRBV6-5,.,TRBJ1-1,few,TGTGCCAGCAGTAAGAGGGGTGAGACTGAAGCTTTCTTT,CASSKRGETEAFF
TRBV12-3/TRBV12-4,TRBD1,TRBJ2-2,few,TGTGCCATCTCCCTGTCAGGGGGCGCGAACACCGGGGAGCTGTTTTTT,CAISLSGGANTGELFF
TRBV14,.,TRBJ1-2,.,TGTGCCAGCAGCCAGGCCCTAGGCTATGGCTACACCTTC,CASSQALGYGYTF
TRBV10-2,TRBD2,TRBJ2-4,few,TGCGCCAGCAGTGAGGGGACTAGCGGGGGGGAAGCCAAAAACATTCAGTACTTC,CASSEGTSGGEAKNIQYF
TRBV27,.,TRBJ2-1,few,TGTGCCAGCAGTTTGGCCGGGACGGTGTACAATGAGCAGTTCTTC,CASSLAGTVYNEQFF
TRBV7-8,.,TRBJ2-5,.,TGTGCCAGCAGCCCCCCCGAGGGCCTGAGGACCCAGTACTTC,CASSPPEGLRTQYF
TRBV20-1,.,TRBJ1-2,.,TGCAGTGCTAGGTACAGAACCTATGGCTACACCTTC,CSARYRTYGYTF
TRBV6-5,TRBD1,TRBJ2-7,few,TGTGCCAGCAGTGAACAGGGGGGAGGCTACGAGCAGTACTTC,CASSEQGGGYEQYF
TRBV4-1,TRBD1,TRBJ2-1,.,TGCGCCAGCAGCCACCTAACCGGGACAGGTCCAAATGAGCAGTTCTTC,CASSHLTGTGPNEQFF
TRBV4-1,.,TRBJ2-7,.,TGCGCCAGCAGCCCTGAAGGGGCACGGCAGCAGTACTTC,CASSPEGARQQYF
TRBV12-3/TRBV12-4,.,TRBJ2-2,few,TGTGCCAGCAGACACACCGGGGAGCTGTTTTTT,CASRHTGELFF
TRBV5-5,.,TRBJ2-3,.,TGTGCCAGCAGCGCACCGGGACACACAGATACGCAGTATTTT,CASSAPGHTDTQYF
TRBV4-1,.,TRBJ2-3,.,TGCGCCAGCAGCCAGAGGGGAGGCACAGATACGCAGTATTTT,CASSQRGGTDTQYF
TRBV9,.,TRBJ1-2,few,TGTGCCAGCAGCGTCGCCGGGACCTCGGATGGCTACACCTTC,CASSVAGTSDGYTF
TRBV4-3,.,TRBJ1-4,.,TGCGCCAGCAGCCAAGAAGCAGGGGCTCCCGCGAGTGAAAAACTGTTTTTT,CASSQEAGAPASEKLFF
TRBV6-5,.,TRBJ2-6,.,TGTGCCAGCAGTTACATCCGATCTGGGGCCAACGTCCTGACTTTC,CASSYIRSGANVLTF
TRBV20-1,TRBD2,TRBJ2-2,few,TGCAGTGCTCCCTCCGGGACTAGGTCCGGGGAGCTGTTTTTT,CSAPSGTRSGELFF
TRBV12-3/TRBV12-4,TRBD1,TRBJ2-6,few,TGTGCCAGCAGTCTCCACAGGGGTTCCGTCTCTGGGGCCAACGTCCTGACTTTC,CASSLHRGSVSGANVLTF
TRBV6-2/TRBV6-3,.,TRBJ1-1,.,TGTGCCAGCAGTTACAGTCGGGTGTCGGGTACTGAAGCTTTCTTT,CASSYSRVSGTEAFF
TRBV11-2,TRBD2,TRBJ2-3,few,TGTGCCAGCAGCTGGACTAGCGGGTCGCAGCAGGCACAGTATTTT,CASSWTSGSQQAQYF
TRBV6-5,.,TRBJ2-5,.,TGTGCCAGCCTTTATCGTATTAGGGTTGAAGAGACCCAGTACTTC,CASLYRIRVEETQYF
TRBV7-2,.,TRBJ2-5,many,TGTGCCAGCAGCTTCCCGATGCTAGGGTGGGAGACCCAGTACTTC,CASSFPMLGWETQYF
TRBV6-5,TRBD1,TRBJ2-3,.,TGTGCCAGCACAGGGGGCTTTTCAGATACGCAGTATTTT,CASTGGFSDTQYF
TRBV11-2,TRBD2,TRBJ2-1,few,TGTGCCAGCAGCACTAGCGGCAATGAGCAGTTCTTC,CASSTSGNEQFF
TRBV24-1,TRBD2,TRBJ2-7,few,TGTGCCACCAACCCCCCCGGGAGGGGGACCTCCTACGAGCAGTACTTC,CATNPPGRGTSYEQYF
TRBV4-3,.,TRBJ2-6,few,TGCGCCAGCAGCCAATACAGGTTAGGGGCCAACGTCCTGACTTTC,CASSQYRLGANVLTF
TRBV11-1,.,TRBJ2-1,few,TGTGCCAGCAGCTTTCGGAAGGGGAAGAATGAGCAGTTCTTC,CASSFRKGKNEQFF
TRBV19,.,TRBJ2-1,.,TGTGCTACCGAATCTGGTGAGCAGTTCTTC,CATESGEQFF
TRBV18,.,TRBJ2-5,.,TGTGCCAGCTCACCACCCATTCAAGAGACCCAGTACTTC,CASSPPIQETQYF